This T cell receptor (beta chain) was obtained from a study of blood T cell repertoires in COVID-19. At the level of the study: Donors in the United States, Italy and Spain gave samples during acute or convalescent COVID-19. PBMCs, B-cell-depleted T cells, or T cells were the source of the cDNA or gDNA that made up the material.

In the original workflow: Quantification of nucleated cells was approximated via reference gene primer amplification. Sequencing was performed with immunoSEQ multiplex PCR; in TCRdb, only in-frame clones are kept and a portion is missing. The V and J calls and clone size are taken from that table; D and trimming were inferred from the DNA. The sample yields about 95,000 clones, roughly 89% seen once. This clone was seen only a few times. CDR1 SEHNR and CDR2 FQNEAQ come from the germline V gene (reference sequence). The CDR3 contains 17 residues. V lost 2 bases and J 4 bases, leaving 21 bases between the germline ends.

The chain combines TRBV7-9 with TRBJ2-7; D possibly corresponds to TRBD2 (5 bases). This sequence was found in a man in his sixties with COVID-19, enrolled during active disease. The sequencing input was peripheral blood. In nucleotides, the CDR3 is TGTGCCAGCAGCTTATATGGCGAGAGGGATGGAAAATACGAGCAGTACTTC. It specifies CASSLYGERDGKYEQYF.